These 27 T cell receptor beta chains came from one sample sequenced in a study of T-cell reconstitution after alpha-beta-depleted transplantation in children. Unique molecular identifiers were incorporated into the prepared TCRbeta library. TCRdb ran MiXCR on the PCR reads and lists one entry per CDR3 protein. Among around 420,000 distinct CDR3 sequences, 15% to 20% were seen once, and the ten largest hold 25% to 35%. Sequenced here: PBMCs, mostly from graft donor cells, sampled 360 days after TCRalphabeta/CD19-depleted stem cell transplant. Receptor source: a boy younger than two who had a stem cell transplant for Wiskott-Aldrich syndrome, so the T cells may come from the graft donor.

CDR3 nucleotide sequence: TGTGCCAGCAGTGAAAGCCAGGGGTTAAGAGAGACCCAGTACTTC. Translating it yields CASSESQGLRETQYF. This chain links TRBV6-1 with TRBJ2-5; weak D call: TRBD1 (6 bases). CDR1 and CDR2 (germline): MNHNS, SASEGT. This CDR3 spans 15 amino acids. The V end was cut by 2 bases, the J end by 4 bases, with 14 bases between.

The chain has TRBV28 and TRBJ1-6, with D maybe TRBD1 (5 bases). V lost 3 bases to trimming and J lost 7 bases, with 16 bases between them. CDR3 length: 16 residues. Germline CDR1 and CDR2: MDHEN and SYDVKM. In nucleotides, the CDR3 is TGTGCCAGCAGTTTGCGCGGGGGTGGAAGGAATTCACCCCTCCACTTT. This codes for CASSLRGGGRNSPLHF. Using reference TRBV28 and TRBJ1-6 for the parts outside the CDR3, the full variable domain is DVKVTQSSRYLVKRTGEKVFLECVQDMDHENMFWYRQDPGLGLRLIYFSYDVKMKEKGDIPEGYSVSREKKERFSLILESASTNQTSMYLCASSLRGGGRNSPLHFGNGTRLTVT.

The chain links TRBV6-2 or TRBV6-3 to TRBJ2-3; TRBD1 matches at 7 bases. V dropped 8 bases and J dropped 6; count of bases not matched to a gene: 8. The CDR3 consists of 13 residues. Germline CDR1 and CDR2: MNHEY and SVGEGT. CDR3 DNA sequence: TGTGCCAGCGGACGACAGGGCAGGGATACGCAGTATTTT. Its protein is CASGRQGRDTQYF.

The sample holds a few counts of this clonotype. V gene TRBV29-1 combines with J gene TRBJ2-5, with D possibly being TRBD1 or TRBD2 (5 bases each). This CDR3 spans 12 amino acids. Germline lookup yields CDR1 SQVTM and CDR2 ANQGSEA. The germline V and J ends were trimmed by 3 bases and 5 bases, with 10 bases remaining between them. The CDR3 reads CSVEQGGETQYF. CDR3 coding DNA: TGCAGCGTTGAGCAGGGCGGGGAGACCCAGTACTTC.

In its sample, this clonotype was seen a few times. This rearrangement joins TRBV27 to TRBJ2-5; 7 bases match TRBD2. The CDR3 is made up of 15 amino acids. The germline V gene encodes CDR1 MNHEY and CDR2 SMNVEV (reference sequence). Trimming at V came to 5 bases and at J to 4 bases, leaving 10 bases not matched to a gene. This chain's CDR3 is CASSTYSGGGETQYF. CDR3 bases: TGTGCCAGCAGTACTTATTCGGGGGGTGGAGAGACCCAGTACTTC.

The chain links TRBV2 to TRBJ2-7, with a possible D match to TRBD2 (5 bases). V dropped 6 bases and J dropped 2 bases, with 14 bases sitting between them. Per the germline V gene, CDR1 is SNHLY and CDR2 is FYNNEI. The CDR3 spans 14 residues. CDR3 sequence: CASRPRDQTYEQYF. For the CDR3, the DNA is TGTGCCAGCAGGCCCCGGGATCAAACCTACGAGCAGTACTTC.

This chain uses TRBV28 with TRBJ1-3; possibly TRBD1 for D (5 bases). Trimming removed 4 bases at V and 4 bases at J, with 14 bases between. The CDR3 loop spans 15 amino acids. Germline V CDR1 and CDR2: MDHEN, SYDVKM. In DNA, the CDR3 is TGTGCCAGCAGTTACCTCCCCCAGGGAGGAAACACCATATATTTT. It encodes CASSYLPQGGNTIYF. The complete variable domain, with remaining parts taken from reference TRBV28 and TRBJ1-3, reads DVKVTQSSRYLVKRTGEKVFLECVQDMDHENMFWYRQDPGLGLRLIYFSYDVKMKEKGDIPEGYSVSREKKERFSLILESASTNQTSMYLCASSYLPQGGNTIYFGEGSWLTVV.

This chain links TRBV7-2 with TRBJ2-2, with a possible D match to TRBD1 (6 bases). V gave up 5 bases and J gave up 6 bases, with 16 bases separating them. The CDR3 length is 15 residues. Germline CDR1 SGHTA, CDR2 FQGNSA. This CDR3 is CASSPQGYAAGELFF. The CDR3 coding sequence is TGTGCCAGCAGCCCCCAGGGGTATGCGGCCGGGGAGCTGTTTTTT.

The DNA of the CDR3 is TGTGCCAGCAGCCCAACAGGGAGGCACACTGAAGCTTTCTTT. It is translated as CASSPTGRHTEAFF. The rearrangement joins TRBV7-9 to TRBJ1-1; TRBD1 might be the D (6 bases). The CDR3 loop spans 14 amino acids. CDR1 is SEHNR and CDR2 is FQNEAQ in the germline V gene (reference sequence). The V gene lost 5 bases and the J gene lost 3 bases, with 13 bases spanning the gap.

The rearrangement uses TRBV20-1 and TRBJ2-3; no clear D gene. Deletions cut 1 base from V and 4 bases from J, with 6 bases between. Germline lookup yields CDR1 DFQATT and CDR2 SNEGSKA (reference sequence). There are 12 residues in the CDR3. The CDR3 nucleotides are TGCAGTGCTAGAGGCAGTCCAGATACGCAGTATTTT. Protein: CSARGSPDTQYF.

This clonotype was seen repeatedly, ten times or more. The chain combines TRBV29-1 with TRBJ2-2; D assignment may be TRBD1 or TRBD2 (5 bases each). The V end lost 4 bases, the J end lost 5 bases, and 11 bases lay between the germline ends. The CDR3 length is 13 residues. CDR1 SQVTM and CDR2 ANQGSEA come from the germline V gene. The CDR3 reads CSVVGDDTGELFF. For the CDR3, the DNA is TGCAGCGTTGTGGGGGATGATACCGGGGAGCTGTTTTTT.

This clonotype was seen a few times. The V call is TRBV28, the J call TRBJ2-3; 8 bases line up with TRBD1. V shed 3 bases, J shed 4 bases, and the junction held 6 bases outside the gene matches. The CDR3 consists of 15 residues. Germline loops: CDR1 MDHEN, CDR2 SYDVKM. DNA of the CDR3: TGTGCCAGCAGTTTCCTAGGACAGGGCCCAGATACGCAGTATTTT. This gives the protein CASSFLGQGPDTQYF.

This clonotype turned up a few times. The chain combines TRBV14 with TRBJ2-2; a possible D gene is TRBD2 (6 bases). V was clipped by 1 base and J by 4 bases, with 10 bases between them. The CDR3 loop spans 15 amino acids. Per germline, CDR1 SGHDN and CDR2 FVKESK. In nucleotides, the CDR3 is TGTGCCAGCAGCCAAGTAGCCGGGAGCACCGGGGAGCTGTTTTTT. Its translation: CASSQVAGSTGELFF.

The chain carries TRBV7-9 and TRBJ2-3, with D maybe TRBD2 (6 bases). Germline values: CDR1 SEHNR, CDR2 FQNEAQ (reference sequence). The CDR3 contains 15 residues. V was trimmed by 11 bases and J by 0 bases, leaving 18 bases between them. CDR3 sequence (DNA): TGTGCCCTATCCCTGGGTAGCGGAAGCACAGATACGCAGTATTTT. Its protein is CALSLGSGSTDTQYF.

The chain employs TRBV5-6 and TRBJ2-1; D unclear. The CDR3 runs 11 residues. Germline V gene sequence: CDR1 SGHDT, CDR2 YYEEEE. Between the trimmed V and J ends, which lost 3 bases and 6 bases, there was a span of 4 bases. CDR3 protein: CASSSFNEQFF. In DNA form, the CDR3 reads TGTGCCAGCAGCTCGTTCAATGAGCAGTTCTTC.

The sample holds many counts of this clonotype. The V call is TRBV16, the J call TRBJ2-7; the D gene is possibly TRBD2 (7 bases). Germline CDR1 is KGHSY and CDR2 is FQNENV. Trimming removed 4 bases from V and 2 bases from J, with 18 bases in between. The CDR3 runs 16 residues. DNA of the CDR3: TGTGCCAGCAGCCTGGGGGGCGGGAGAGAAACCTACGAGCAGTACTTC. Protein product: CASSLGGGRETYEQYF. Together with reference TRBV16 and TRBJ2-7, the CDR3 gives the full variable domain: GEEVAQTPKHLVRGEGQKAKLYCAPIKGHSYVFWYQQVLKNEFKFLISFQNENVFDETGMPKERFSAKCLPNSPCSLEIQATKLEDSAVYFCASSLGGGRETYEQYFGPGTRLTVT.

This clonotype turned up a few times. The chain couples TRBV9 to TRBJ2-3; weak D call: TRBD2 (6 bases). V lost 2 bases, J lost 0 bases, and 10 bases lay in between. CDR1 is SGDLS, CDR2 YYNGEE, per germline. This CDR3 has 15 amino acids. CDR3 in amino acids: CASSVGGPSTDTQYF. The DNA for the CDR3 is TGTGCCAGCAGCGTCGGGGGTCCCAGCACAGATACGCAGTATTTT.

CDR3 in DNA: TGTGCCATCAGTGTAGGAGGCTATGGCTACACCTTC. This gives the protein CAISVGGYGYTF. The chain is built from TRBV10-3 and TRBJ1-2; unclear D gene. This CDR3 contains 12 residues. Germline CDR1 ENHRY, CDR2 SYGVKD. V gave up 4 bases and J gave up 4 bases, with 7 bases separating them.

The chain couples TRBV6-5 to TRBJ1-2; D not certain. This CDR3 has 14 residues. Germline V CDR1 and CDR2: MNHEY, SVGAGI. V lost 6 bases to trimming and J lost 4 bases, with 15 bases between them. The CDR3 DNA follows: TGTGCCAGCAGCTACCGCCGGGGAGCCTATGGCTACACCTTC. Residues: CASSYRRGAYGYTF.

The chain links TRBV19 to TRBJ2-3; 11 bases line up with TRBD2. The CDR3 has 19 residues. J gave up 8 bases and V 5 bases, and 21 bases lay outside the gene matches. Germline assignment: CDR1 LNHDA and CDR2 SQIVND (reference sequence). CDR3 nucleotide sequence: TGTGCCAGTAGTTTACGACTAGCGGGGAGCCCTGGGCCACGAACTACGCAGTATTTT. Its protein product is CASSLRLAGSPGPRTTQYF.

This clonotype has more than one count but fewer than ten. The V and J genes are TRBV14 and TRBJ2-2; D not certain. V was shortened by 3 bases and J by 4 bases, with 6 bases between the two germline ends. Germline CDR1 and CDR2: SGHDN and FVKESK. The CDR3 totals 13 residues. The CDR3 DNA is TGTGCCAGCAGCCAGGTCAGCACCGGGGAGCTGTTTTTT. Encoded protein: CASSQVSTGELFF.

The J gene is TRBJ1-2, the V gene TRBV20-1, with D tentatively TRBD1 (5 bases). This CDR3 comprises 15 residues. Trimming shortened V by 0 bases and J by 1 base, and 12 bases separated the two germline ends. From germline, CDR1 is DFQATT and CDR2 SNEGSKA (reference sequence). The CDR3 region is CSARELRQINYGYTF. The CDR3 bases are TGCAGTGCTAGAGAATTACGACAGATTAACTATGGCTACACCTTC.

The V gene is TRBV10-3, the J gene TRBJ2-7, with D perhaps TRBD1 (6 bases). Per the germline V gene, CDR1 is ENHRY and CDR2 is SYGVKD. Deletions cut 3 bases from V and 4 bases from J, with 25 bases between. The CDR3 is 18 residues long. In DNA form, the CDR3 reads TGTGCCATCAGTGAAAAACGAAGAGACAGGCGAGGCGATTACGAGCAGTACTTC. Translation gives CAISEKRRDRRGDYEQYF.

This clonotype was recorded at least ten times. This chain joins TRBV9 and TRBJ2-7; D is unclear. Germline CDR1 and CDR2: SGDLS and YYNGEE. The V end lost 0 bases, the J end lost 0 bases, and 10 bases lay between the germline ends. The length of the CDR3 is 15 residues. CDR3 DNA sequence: TGTGCCAGCAGCGTAGGAATCTCCAGCTCCTACGAGCAGTACTTC. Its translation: CASSVGISSSYEQYF.

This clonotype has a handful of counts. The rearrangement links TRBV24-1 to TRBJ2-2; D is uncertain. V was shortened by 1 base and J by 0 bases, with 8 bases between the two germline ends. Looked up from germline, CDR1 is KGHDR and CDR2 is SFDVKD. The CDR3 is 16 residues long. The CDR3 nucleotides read TGTGCCACCAGTGATTTTCTAACAGCGAACACCGGGGAGCTGTTTTTT. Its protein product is CATSDFLTANTGELFF.

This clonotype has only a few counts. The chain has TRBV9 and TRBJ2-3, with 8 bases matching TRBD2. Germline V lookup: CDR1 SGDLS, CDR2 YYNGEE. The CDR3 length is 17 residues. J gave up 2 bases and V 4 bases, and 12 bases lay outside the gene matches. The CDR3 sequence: CASSPRGTRSFTDTQYF. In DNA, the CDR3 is TGTGCCAGCAGCCCTCGGGGGACTAGGTCTTTCACAGATACGCAGTATTTT.

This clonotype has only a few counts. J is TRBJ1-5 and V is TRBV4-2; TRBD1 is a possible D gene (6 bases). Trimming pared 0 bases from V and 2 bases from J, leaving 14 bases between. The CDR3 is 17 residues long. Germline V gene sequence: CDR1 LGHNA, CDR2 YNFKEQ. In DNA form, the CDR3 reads TGTGCCAGCAGCCAAGATCCGGGGGCGCGTGGCAATCAGCCCCAGCATTTT. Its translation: CASSQDPGARGNQPQHF.